The entry below describes one T cell receptor beta chain. The CDR3 consists of 8 residues. V was trimmed by 9 bases and J by 17 bases, leaving 8 bases between them. Germline V CDR1 and CDR2: LNHNV, YYDKDF (reference sequence). Graves' hyperthyroidism was deemed stable given no ophthalmopathy progression within 18 months. The sample is drawn from a study of T cells in Graves' hyperthyroidism and ophthalmopathy. Regions amplified from RNA transcripts were the TCR beta CDR3 regions. First-round RT-PCR targeting the TCR CDR3 was performed with the HTBI primer set. TCRdb passed the multiplex PCR reads through MiXCR, listing each CDR3 protein once. The profile covers around 540,000 distinct CDR3 sequences, with around 45% appearing a single time and 8.2% taken by the ten largest.

The chain couples TRBV15 to TRBJ2-6; possible D gene TRBD2, 6 bases. Sample: peripheral blood or thyroid tissue (not recorded which). This TCR was sampled from a woman under 30 with Graves' hyperthyroidism. The DNA of the CDR3 is TGTGCCACGGGGACTTTGACTTTC. Its protein is CATGTLTF.